The sequence of this T cell receptor beta chain was determined in a study of blood T cell repertoires in COVID-19. Study-level background: Specimens from acute and convalescent COVID-19 originated in the United States, Italy and Spain. T cells, B-cell-depleted T cells, or PBMCs supplied cDNA or gDNA.

This CDR3 has 13 residues. Germline V gives CDR1 SGHTA, CDR2 FQGNSA. V gave up 2 bases and J gave up 7 bases, with 9 bases separating them. As handled by the study authors: Estimation of nucleated cell counts was performed using reference gene primer amplification. Only in-frame clones appear in the TCRdb table, and some are missing; sequencing was by immunoSEQ multiplex PCR. V, J and clone size were drawn from that table, and D and trimming were deduced from the DNA. Among almost 100,000 clones, around nine tenths were seen once, and the ten largest hold 10%. J is TRBJ1-5 and V is TRBV7-2, with D possibly matching TRBD1 (5 bases). This TCR derives from a man aged 50 to 59 with acute or convalescent COVID-19. Sequencing input: peripheral blood. The CDR3 loop reads CASSLQGPQPQHF. The CDR3 bases are TGTGCCAGCAGCTTACAGGGTCCCCAGCCCCAGCATTTT.